This is a list of T cell receptor beta chains from one sample in a study of shared clonotypes between healthy human individuals. Libraries were prepared by immunoSEQ multiplex PCR; TCRdb keeps only in-frame clonotypes and omits some of them. Of about 2 million clones in the sample, 85% to 95% were seen once. The specimen sequenced was naive CD4+ T cells sorted from blood. All receptors come from a young man in good health. CDR3s include the opening cysteine and the closing phenylalanine or tryptophan. D genes are given only for firm matches. Clone size is shown for a subset of rows, as once, few, many or a class of expanded clone.

d_gene	j_gene	v_gene	abundance	CDR3aa	CDR3nt
NA	TRBJ1-4	TRBV30	NA	CAWKGQPNEKLFF	TGTGCCTGGAAGGGCCAGCCTAATGAAAAACTGTTTTTT
TRBD2	TRBJ2-7	TRBV19	NA	CASSISSGDSYEQYF	TGTGCCAGTAGTATAAGTAGCGGGGACTCCTACGAGCAGTACTTC
NA	TRBJ2-1	TRBV2	NA	CASRNTGTEQFF	TGTGCCAGCAGGAATACCGGGACGGAGCAGTTCTTC
NA	TRBJ1-3	TRBV29-1	NA	CSARTGHNTIYF	TGCAGCGCCCGAACCGGGCACAACACCATATATTTT
TRBD2	TRBJ2-7	TRBV2	NA	CASSSTSGGYEQYF	TGTGCCAGCAGTTCCACTAGCGGGGGTTACGAGCAGTACTTC
NA	TRBJ1-3	TRBV7-8	NA	CASSPAGNSGNTIYF	TGTGCCAGCAGCCCCGCGGGCAACTCTGGAAACACCATATATTTT
NA	TRBJ2-5	TRBV9	NA	CASSAGLQETQYF	TGTGCCAGCAGCGCGGGACTCCAAGAGACCCAGTACTTC
NA	TRBJ2-7	TRBV6-1	NA	CASSDPRGNEQYF	TGTGCCAGCAGTGACCCCCGGGGCAACGAGCAGTACTTC
NA	TRBJ2-5	TRBV6-6	NA	CASSYMTSGIQTQYF	TGTGCCAGCAGTTACATGACCTCTGGGATTCAGACCCAGTACTTC
TRBD2	TRBJ2-2	TRBV4-3	NA	CASSQQIAGGTGELFF	TGCGCCAGCAGCCAACAAATAGCGGGAGGTACCGGGGAGCTGTTTTTT
TRBD2	TRBJ2-7	TRBV11-2	NA	CASTPVAGAYEQYF	TGTGCCAGCACCCCTGTGGCGGGAGCCTACGAGCAGTACTTC
NA	TRBJ1-5	TRBV5-4	many	CASSYKGVRRQPQHF	TGTGCCAGCAGCTACAAAGGGGTCCGGAGACAGCCCCAGCATTTT
TRBD2	TRBJ2-7	TRBV7-2	NA	CASSPPPGLANEQYF	TGTGCCAGCAGCCCACCTCCGGGACTAGCGAACGAGCAGTACTTC
NA	TRBJ2-7	TRBV7-9	NA	CASSLGIGTNEQYF	TGTGCCAGCAGCTTAGGTATAGGGACGAACGAGCAGTACTTC
NA	TRBJ1-5	TRBV6-1	NA	CASSKSTGSGQPQHF	TGTGCCAGCAGCAAGAGTACAGGGTCGGGTCAGCCCCAGCATTTT
NA	TRBJ1-2	TRBV5-5	NA	CASSFDAGGYTF	TGTGCCAGCAGCTTTGATGCTGGTGGCTACACCTTC
NA	TRBJ1-2	TRBV20-1	NA	CSARSYGYTF	TGCAGTGCTAGGTCATATGGCTACACCTTC
NA	TRBJ2-1	TRBV11-2	NA	CASSRVGGAYNEQFF	TGTGCCAGCAGCCGCGTAGGGGGAGCCTACAATGAGCAGTTCTTC